The 16 T cell receptor beta chains presented below share a single source sample, sequenced in a study of shared clonotypes between healthy human individuals (dated by TCRdb to 2020 to 2022). The library was made by the immunoSEQ multiplex PCR assay. Here the immuneACCESS table is served through TCRdb, limited to in-frame sequences with V and J called. Missing clones are a known gap in these copies; in checked studies unresolved V genes cover under half, and the rest lacks a known reason. The sample records about 560,000 clones, around 78% of which are singletons. The ten largest account for 9.5% to 15% of the sample. The sample was PBMCs. These receptor sequences come from a woman aged 40 to 50 in good health. Some clones in this sample may be carry-over from other donors' samples.

This rearrangement joins TRBV21-1 to TRBJ1-2; TRBD1 was called by the table and not checked on the DNA. TRBV21-1 represents a pseudogene. This CDR3 has 14 amino acids. CDR3 in DNA: TGTGCCAGCAGCAAAGAGTGTCAGGGTCATGGCTACACCTTC. Amino acids: CASSKECQGHGYTF.

The chain joins TRBV7-8 to TRBJ1-1, with TRBD1 matching 11 bases. CDR3 length: 15 residues. After removal of 5 bases from V and 2 bases from J, the junction contained 4 bases not matched to a gene. Germline-derived CDR1 and CDR2 are SGHVS and FQNEAQ. The CDR3 region is CASSPGQGVNTEAFF. DNA of the CDR3: TGTGCCAGCAGCCCGGGACAGGGGGTAAACACTGAAGCTTTCTTT.

V gene TRBV4-1 combines with J gene TRBJ2-7; 9 positions agree with TRBD2. The germline V gene encodes CDR1 MGHRA and CDR2 YSYEKL. CDR3 length: 16 residues. Trimming took 2 bases from V and 3 from J; bases not matched to a gene: 8. The CDR3 DNA follows: TGCGCCAGCAGCCAACCAGGACTAGCGACATACTACGAGCAGTACTTC. Its protein product is CASSQPGLATYYEQYF.

The rearrangement uses TRBV28 and TRBJ2-7; 10 nucleotides align to TRBD2. The CDR3 has 17 residues. In germline, CDR1 is MDHEN, CDR2 SYDVKM. V lost 6 bases to trimming and J lost 3 bases; unmatched junction nucleotides: 14. CDR3: CASSTTPLAGADYEQYF. The CDR3 DNA follows: TGTGCCAGCAGCACAACCCCCCTAGCGGGAGCTGACTACGAGCAGTACTTC.

The J gene is TRBJ1-4, the V gene TRBV6-1; TRBD1 matches 9 bases. The CDR3 is made up of 16 amino acids. Per germline, CDR1 MNHNS and CDR2 SASEGT. After removal of 1 base from V and 5 bases from J, the junction contained 5 bases not matched to a gene. As DNA, the CDR3 is TGTGCCAGCAGTGAAGTCCGGACAGGGGCAAATGAAAAACTGTTTTTT. It yields the protein CASSEVRTGANEKLFF.

Note on this clone: Within the sample, other DNA sequences also encode this same CDR3. The rearrangement links TRBV28 to TRBJ2-3; 7 nucleotides agree with TRBD2. V lost 5 bases to trimming and J lost 1 base; unmatched junction nucleotides: 3. CDR1 MDHEN and CDR2 SYDVKM come from the germline V gene. This CDR3 comprises 14 residues. The CDR3 reads CASSRGRGTDTQYF. DNA for the CDR3: TGTGCCAGCAGTCGCGGGAGAGGCACAGATACGCAGTATTTT.

A word on this clone: The sample contains more than one DNA sequence encoding this CDR3. The chain is built from TRBV28 and TRBJ2-1; 11 bases match TRBD2. Germline CDR1 is MDHEN and CDR2 is SYDVKM. The CDR3 has 15 residues. V lost 4 bases, J lost 6 bases, and 5 bases stayed unmatched. The CDR3 sequence: CASSSPGLAANEQFF. CDR3 DNA: TGTGCCAGCAGTTCACCGGGACTAGCGGCCAATGAGCAGTTCTTC.

This clone was picked up one time. A much more abundant neighbour one base away suggests this may be a read error. The chain couples TRBV5-6 to TRBJ2-7; possibly TRBD1 for D (5 bases). Germline V gene lookup returns CDR1 SGHDT and CDR2 YYEEEE. This CDR3 is built from 16 residues. V lost 0 bases, J lost 2 bases, and 15 bases lay in between. The CDR3 nucleotides read TGTGCCAGCAGCTTGGCCCCGACAGCCGCGACCTACGAGCAGTACTTC. It encodes CASSLAPTAATYEQYF.

This CDR3 reads CASSPLGGGDIQYF. The CDR3 nucleotides read TGTGCCAGCAGTCCTTTGGGGGGTGGCGACATTCAGTACTTC. The rearrangement uses TRBV28 and TRBJ2-4; possibly TRBD2 for D (6 bases). The germline V gene encodes CDR1 MDHEN and CDR2 SYDVKM. The CDR3 length is 14 residues. V lost 5 bases and J lost 8, with 16 bases in between.

This chain uses TRBV9 with TRBJ2-5, with 7 bases aligning to TRBD1. After removal of 3 bases from V and 4 bases from J, the junction contained 9 bases not matched to a gene. The CDR3 length is 15 residues. Germline V CDR1 and CDR2: SGDLS, YYNGEE. The CDR3 DNA reads TGTGCCAGCAGCGGATGGGACAGTTGGGCAGAGACCCAGTACTTC. It is translated as CASSGWDSWAETQYF.

J is TRBJ2-1 and V is TRBV5-6, with 11 bases aligning to TRBD2. The CDR3 extends over 14 amino acids. V shed 1 base, J shed 8 bases, and the junction held 2 bases outside the gene matches. In germline, CDR1 is SGHDT, CDR2 YYEEEE. CDR3 nucleotide sequence: TGTGCCAGCAGCTTGACTAGCGGGAGCTATGAGCAGTTCTTC. This sequence encodes CASSLTSGSYEQFF. The complete variable domain, with remaining parts taken from reference TRBV5-6 and TRBJ2-1, reads DAGVTQSPTHLIKTRGQQVTLRCSPKSGHDTVSWYQQALGQGPQFIFQYYEEEERQRGNFPDRFSGHQFPNYSSELNVNALLLGDSALYLCASSLTSGSYEQFFGPGTRLTVL.

V and J are TRBV6-5 and TRBJ2-5; TRBD2 aligns across 12 bases. V gave up 6 bases and J gave up 7 bases; unmatched junction bases: 9. CDR3 size: 15 residues. Germline CDR1 MNHEY, CDR2 SVGAGI. CDR3 region: CASRPILAGGGTQYF. CDR3 in DNA: TGTGCCAGCAGGCCGATACTAGCGGGAGGTGGGACCCAGTACTTC.

About this clone: This CDR3 is also generated by other DNA sequences in the sample. CDR3 protein: CASSVSGRYNEQFF. The CDR3 DNA reads TGTGCCAGCAGCGTAAGCGGGAGGTACAATGAGCAGTTCTTC. The chain couples TRBV9 to TRBJ2-1; 9 bases map to TRBD2. Germline CDR1 is SGDLS and CDR2 is YYNGEE. The junction had 0 bases not matched to a gene; V was cut back by 1 base and J by 4 bases. CDR3 length: 14 residues.

To note about this clone: This same CDR3 is encoded by further DNA sequences in the sample. V gene TRBV6-5 combines with J gene TRBJ2-3; D ambiguous. Germline values: CDR1 MNHEY, CDR2 SVGAGI. The CDR3 totals 11 residues. V was clipped by 9 bases and J by 5 bases, with 9 bases between them. In nucleotides, the CDR3 is TGTGCCAGTAGTAAACAAGATACGCAGTATTTT. This encodes CASSKQDTQYF.

The rearrangement uses TRBV18 and TRBJ2-5, with D tentatively TRBD1 (6 bases). The end of the DNA fits TRBJ2-7 better, so the J call may be wrong. Germline values: CDR1 KGHSH, CDR2 LQKENI. The CDR3 is 15 residues long. The CDR3 DNA reads as TGTGCCAGCTCACCATCCTCCCAGGGGACCTACGAGCAGTACTTC. It specifies CASSPSSQGTYEQYF.

Details on this clone: A much larger clone is a single base away; this may be a read error. The chain is built from TRBV6-1 and TRBJ1-5; TRBD1 agrees at 7 bases. The CDR3 extends over 14 amino acids. Per germline, CDR1 MNHNS and CDR2 SASEGT. This CDR3 reads CASSTGAGNLPQHF. The CDR3 DNA follows: TGTGCCAGCAGCACAGGGGCGGGCAATCTGCCCCAGCATTTT.